This is a list of T cell receptor beta chains from one sample in a study of blood T cells in healthy people across ages. Each CDR3 protein gets one entry after TCRdb re-called the 5' RACE reads with MiXCR. The data show about 1.4 million distinct CDR3 sequences, around 55% seen once. The specimen was blood. These receptors all come from a man aged 18-30 years in good health. Both conserved end residues are part of each CDR3. The D gene is left open where the match is weak. Clone size is not always given. Where it is, it says once, few, many or a class for expanded clones.

d_gene	abundance	j_gene	v_gene	CDR3nt	CDR3aa
NA	NA	TRBJ1-1	TRBV30	TGTGCCTGGGGAGGTATTCCGGAGACTGAAGCTTTCTTT	CAWGGIPETEAFF
TRBD1	NA	TRBJ2-7	TRBV29-1	TGCAGCGTTGTTGAACAGGGGTCCTACGAGCAGTACTTC	CSVVEQGSYEQYF
NA	NA	TRBJ1-5	TRBV6-1	TGTGCCAGCAGTGATTTAGAGGGTCAGCCCCAGCATTTT	CASSDLEGQPQHF
NA	NA	TRBJ2-1	TRBV9	TGTGCCAGCAGCGTAGCTACGGGTGGTAGCGGAACCTACAATGAGCAGTTCTTC	CASSVATGGSGTYNEQFF
NA	NA	TRBJ1-2	TRBV6-5	TGTGCCAGCAGTCAGGCCGGGATAACTAACTATGGCTACACCTTC	CASSQAGITNYGYTF
TRBD2	NA	TRBJ2-7	TRBV4-1	TGCGCCAGCAGCCGAACGGTCGGGGGGAGCTCCTACGAGCAGTACTTC	CASSRTVGGSSYEQYF
NA	few	TRBJ2-5	TRBV12-3/TRBV12-4	TGTGCCAGCAGTTTAAGTGGATGGCAGGGTGTGTCGGAGACCCAGTACTTC	CASSLSGWQGVSETQYF
NA	few	TRBJ2-1	TRBV19	TGTGCCACAGTAGGGAGGAGCTCCTACAATGAGCAGTTCTTC	CATVGRSSYNEQFF
NA	NA	TRBJ1-2	TRBV29-1	TGCAGCGTTCTTCCGGACGACCACTATGGCTACACCTTC	CSVLPDDHYGYTF
TRBD2	few	TRBJ2-7	TRBV7-9	TGTGCCAGCAGACCCACTAGCGGGAGCTCCTACGAGCAGTACTTC	CASRPTSGSSYEQYF
TRBD1	NA	TRBJ2-7	TRBV5-1	TGCGCCAGCAGCTTGGACGGGACAGGAGGCTACGAGCAGTACTTC	CASSLDGTGGYEQYF
NA	NA	TRBJ2-7	TRBV6-1	TGTGCCAGCAACAGTCTAAGCTCCGATCCCTACGAGCAGTACTTC	CASNSLSSDPYEQYF
NA	once	TRBJ2-1	TRBV27	TGTGCCAGCAGGGTGAACAGCCCGAGCTCCTACAATGAGCAGTTCTTC	CASRVNSPSSYNEQFF
TRBD1	NA	TRBJ1-2	TRBV20-1	TGCAGTGCTAGGACAGGGAGCTATGGCTACACCTTC	CSARTGSYGYTF
NA	NA	TRBJ2-5	TRBV29-1	TGCAGCGTTGATGGCCTAGGATTAGAGACCCAGTACTTC	CSVDGLGLETQYF
NA	NA	TRBJ2-7	TRBV7-2	TGTGCCAGCAGCTTAGCGGGATTAGCTTGCGAGCAGTACTTC	CASSLAGLACEQYF